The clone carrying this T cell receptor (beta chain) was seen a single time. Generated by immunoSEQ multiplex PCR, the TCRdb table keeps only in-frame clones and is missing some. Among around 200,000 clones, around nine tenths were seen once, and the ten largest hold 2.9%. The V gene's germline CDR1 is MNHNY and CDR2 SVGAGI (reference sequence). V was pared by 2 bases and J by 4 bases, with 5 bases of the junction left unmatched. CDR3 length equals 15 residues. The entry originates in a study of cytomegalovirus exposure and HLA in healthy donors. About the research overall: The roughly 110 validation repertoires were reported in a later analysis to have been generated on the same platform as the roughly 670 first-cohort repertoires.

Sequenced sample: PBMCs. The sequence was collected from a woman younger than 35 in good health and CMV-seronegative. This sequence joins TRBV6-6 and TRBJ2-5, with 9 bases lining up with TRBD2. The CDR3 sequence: CASSYNPLAGETQYF. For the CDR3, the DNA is TGTGCCAGCAGTTACAACCCACTAGCGGGAGAGACCCAGTACTTC.